One and the same sample provided the 23 T cell receptor beta chains below, sequenced in a study of cytomegalovirus exposure and HLA in healthy donors. The PCR contained 60 Vbeta and 13 Jbeta primers. Libraries were prepared by immunoSEQ multiplex PCR; TCRdb keeps only in-frame clonotypes and omits some of them. The sample yields about 190,000 clones, over 60% seen once. The sequenced sample was PBMCs. Every receptor here comes from a woman in her twenties or thirties in good health and CMV-seropositive.

The CDR3 DNA is TGCGCCAGCAAACTTTCTACAGGAAACTTTGCCGAGGGCTACACCTTC. It is translated as CASKLSTGNFAEGYTF. The chain has TRBV5-1 and TRBJ1-2, with D possibly TRBD1 on 5 matching bases. The CDR3 is 16 residues long. Deletions cut 6 bases from V and 8 bases from J, with 26 bases between. Germline values: CDR1 SGHRS, CDR2 YFSETQ.

The chain links TRBV5-1 to TRBJ2-2; the D gene is possibly TRBD2 (6 bases). V was pared by 0 bases and J by 4 bases, with 7 bases between. This CDR3 has 14 amino acids. Germline-derived CDR1 and CDR2 are SGHRS and YFSETQ. CDR3 coding DNA: TGCGCCAGCAGCTTGGACGGGAGCACCGGGGAGCTGTTTTTT. It encodes CASSLDGSTGELFF.

This clone was counted between two and nine times. J is TRBJ1-2 and V is TRBV5-1; tentatively, D is TRBD1 (6 bases). V was shortened by 0 bases and J by 3 bases, with 12 bases between the two germline ends. This CDR3 has 15 residues. Germline lookup yields CDR1 SGHRS and CDR2 YFSETQ. CDR3 nucleotide sequence: TGCGCCAGCAGCTTGGAAAGGGGGACCCACTATGGCTACACCTTC. As protein: CASSLERGTHYGYTF.

The chain combines TRBV6-5 with TRBJ2-3; tentatively, D is TRBD1 (6 bases). The CDR3 runs to 13 residues. The ends were cut back, 5 bases at V and 6 bases at J, with 12 bases in the middle. Germline V gene lookup returns CDR1 MNHEY and CDR2 SVGAGI. The CDR3 region has the DNA TGTGCCAGCAGTCGAGGGGGAGCGGATACGCAGTATTTT. Translation: CASSRGGADTQYF.

CDR3 loop: CASSLRQGEGYGYTF. Written as DNA, the CDR3 is TGTGCCAGCAGTTTACGACAGGGAGAGGGCTATGGCTACACCTTC. The chain couples TRBV28 to TRBJ1-2; TRBD1 matches 7 bases. The CDR3 length is 15 residues. The J segment lost 4 bases and the V segment lost 2 bases, leaving 7 bases of the junction unmatched. The germline V gene has CDR1 MDHEN and CDR2 SYDVKM.

V usage is TRBV5-5 and J usage is TRBJ2-7; 7 positions agree with TRBD1. The germline V gene has CDR1 SGHKS and CDR2 YYEKEE (reference sequence). V dropped 0 bases and J dropped 1; count of bases not matched to a gene: 1. The CDR3 runs 14 residues. The CDR3 loop reads CASSLGGQSYEQYF. CDR3 nucleotide sequence: TGTGCCAGCAGCTTGGGGGGACAGTCCTACGAGCAGTACTTC.

The V call is TRBV5-4, the J call TRBJ2-3, with D possibly being TRBD1 (5 bases). The CDR3 runs to 13 residues. The V and J ends lost 1 base and 3 bases respectively, with 6 bases between them. The germline gives CDR1 SGHNT, CDR2 YYREEE (reference sequence). The CDR3 sequence is CASSLKGTDTQYF. The CDR3 DNA reads as TGTGCCAGCAGCTTGAAGGGGACAGATACGCAGTATTTT.

The rearrangement joins TRBV4-1 to TRBJ1-5, with a possible D match to TRBD1 (6 bases). Germline CDR1 MGHRA, CDR2 YSYEKL. Trimming took 5 bases from V and 3 from J, leaving 17 bases between them. The CDR3 sequence is 16 residues long. The CDR3 DNA is TGCGCCAGCAGCTCCCGCCAGACAGGAGCCAATCAGCCCCAGCATTTT. Amino acids: CASSSRQTGANQPQHF.

This chain uses TRBV6-6 with TRBJ2-2, with no clear D. This CDR3 has 16 residues. Germline lookup yields CDR1 MNHNY and CDR2 SVGAGI (reference sequence). V was trimmed by 6 bases and J by 0 bases, leaving 14 bases between them. The CDR3 DNA is TGTGCCAGCAGCAAGTCAGGCCAGGCGAACACCGGGGAGCTGTTTTTT. Its translation: CASSKSGQANTGELFF.

About this clone: The germline gene is not matched at one end of the junction; a read error may be the cause. This CDR3 is also generated by other DNA sequences in the sample. The gene calls are TRBV10-3 and TRBJ1-6; D call uncertain. Germline CDR1 is ENHRY and CDR2 is SYGVKD. CDR3 length: 13 amino acids. The CDR3 DNA is TGCGCCATCAGGACCCTAGATAATTCACCCCTCCACTTT. This sequence encodes CAIRTLDNSPLHF.

CDR3 DNA: TGTGCCAGCAGTTCGTCCGGGACGGCGGGAGGAAACACCATATATTTT. This encodes CASSSSGTAGGNTIYF. This rearrangement joins TRBV6-6 to TRBJ1-3; possibly TRBD1 for D (5 bases). The CDR3 spans 16 residues. Trimming left V 4 bases short and J 4 bases short, with 17 bases between. CDR1 is MNHNY, CDR2 SVGAGI, per germline (reference sequence).

There are a few counts of this clone. The gene calls are TRBV2 and TRBJ2-1, with D perhaps matching TRBD1 (5 bases). Trimming left V 4 bases short and J 1 base short, with 8 bases between. Germline-derived CDR1 and CDR2 are SNHLY and FYNNEI. There are 14 residues in the CDR3. The CDR3 coding sequence is TGTGCCAGCAGTGTAGGGGTTTCCTACAATGAGCAGTTCTTC. It encodes CASSVGVSYNEQFF.

The chain couples TRBV6-6 to TRBJ1-2; 7 bases map to TRBD1. Germline V lookup: CDR1 MNHNY, CDR2 SVGAGI (reference sequence). Trimming removed 8 bases from V and 3 bases from J; junction bases left unmatched: 12. The CDR3 has 15 residues. This chain's CDR3 is CASGDRAGWDYGYTF. The CDR3 DNA reads TGTGCCAGCGGTGACAGGGCCGGCTGGGACTATGGCTACACCTTC.

The chain has TRBV29-1 and TRBJ2-7; possibly TRBD2 for D (6 bases). Trimming removed 8 bases at V and 1 base at J, with 24 bases between. The V gene's germline CDR1 is SQVTM and CDR2 ANQGSEA. The CDR3 consists of 16 residues. Here the CDR3 DNA reads TGCAGCCCAAAACCCCCCCCCGGCGGGGTTTCCTACGAGCAGTACTTC. Translated: CSPKPPPGGVSYEQYF.

This chain uses TRBV14 with TRBJ2-3; 13 bases match TRBD2. V shed 1 base, J shed 0 bases, and the junction held 10 bases outside the gene matches. CDR3 length: 20 residues. Germline loops: CDR1 SGHDN, CDR2 FVKESK. The CDR3 here is CASSQGGLAGVFVSTDTQYF. The CDR3 nucleotides are TGTGCCAGCAGCCAAGGTGGACTAGCGGGAGTGTTTGTCAGCACAGATACGCAGTATTTT. Drawing the rest from reference TRBV14 and TRBJ2-3, the complete variable domain is EAGVTQFPSHSVIEKGQTVTLRCDPISGHDNLYWYRRVMGKEIKFLLHFVKESKQDESGMPNNRFLAERTGGTYSTLKVQPAELEDSGVYFCASSQGGLAGVFVSTDTQYFGPGTRLTVL.

This clone was seen a handful of times. Germline and junction disagree at one end, which may indicate a read error. The gene calls are TRBV19 and TRBJ1-5, with D possibly matching TRBD1 (6 bases). Germline CDR1 reads LNHDA; CDR2 reads SQIVND (reference sequence). The CDR3 is 12 amino acids. The CDR3 loop reads CASSNRDHPQHF. In nucleotides, the CDR3 is TGTGCCAGTAGTAACAGGGATCACCCCCAGCATTTT.

As regards this clone: Other DNA variants within this sample encode the same CDR3. This rearrangement joins TRBV7-2 to TRBJ1-1; the D is unclear. V lost 2 bases and J 1 base, leaving 5 bases between the germline ends. Germline V gene data show CDR1 as SGHTA and CDR2 as FQGNSA. The CDR3 is 13 amino acids. The CDR3 loop reads CASSLTGNTEAFF. The CDR3 coding sequence is TGTGCCAGCAGCTTAACTGGGAACACTGAAGCTTTCTTT. The variable domain in full, with the rest retrieved from reference TRBV7-2 and TRBJ1-1, is GAGVSQSPSNKVTEKGKDVELRCDPISGHTALYWYRQSLGQGLEFLIYFQGNSAPDKSGLPSDRFSAERTGGSVSTLTIQRTQQEDSAVYLCASSLTGNTEAFFGQGTRLTVV.

The genes are TRBV7-2 and TRBJ2-4; TRBD1 aligns across 8 bases. The germline CDR1 and CDR2 sequences are SGHTA and FQGNSA. V dropped 5 bases and J dropped 3; count of bases not matched to a gene: 6. This CDR3 comprises 15 residues. The CDR3 loop reads CASSPRTGYKNIQYF. CDR3 coding DNA: TGTGCCAGCAGCCCCCGGACAGGGTACAAAAACATTCAGTACTTC.

J is TRBJ2-3 and V is TRBV5-1; 7 bases are a match to TRBD2. V lost 5 bases and J lost 4; bases outside the gene matches: 16. The CDR3 covers 17 residues. Germline CDR1 is SGHRS and CDR2 is YFSETQ. CDR3: CASRPTVGTTISDTQYF. The CDR3 region has the DNA TGCGCCAGCAGACCGACAGTCGGGACTACAATATCAGATACGCAGTATTTT.

The chain links TRBV30 to TRBJ2-7; possibly TRBD2 for D (5 bases). The V gene's germline CDR1 is GTSNPN and CDR2 SVGIG (reference sequence). The length of the CDR3 is 11 residues. The V gene lost 2 bases and the J gene lost 6 bases, with 8 bases spanning the gap. The CDR3: CAWSYGGEQYF. The CDR3 coding sequence is TGTGCCTGGAGTTATGGAGGCGAGCAGTACTTC.

The V gene is TRBV10-3, the J gene TRBJ1-2, with D possibly matching TRBD1 (6 bases). The germline V and J ends were trimmed by 1 base and 8 bases, with 14 bases remaining between them. Germline V lookup: CDR1 ENHRY, CDR2 SYGVKD. This CDR3 contains 14 residues. The DNA for the CDR3 is TGTGCCATCAGTGAGTGGTCAGGGGTCCGAGGCTACACCTTC. Translated: CAISEWSGVRGYTF.

The V call is TRBV9, the J call TRBJ1-1; TRBD1 aligns across 8 bases. V shed 5 bases, J shed 5 bases, and the junction held 5 bases outside the gene matches. This CDR3 comprises 13 residues. CDR1 and CDR2 (germline): SGDLS, YYNGEE. The CDR3 DNA reads as TGTGCCAGCAGGCGACAGGGGAGTACTGAAGCTTTCTTT. Its translation is CASRRQGSTEAFF.

The chain combines TRBV7-2 with TRBJ1-3; no definite D call. Germline lookup yields CDR1 SGHTA and CDR2 FQGNSA. The CDR3 runs 12 residues. Between the trimmed V and J ends, which lost 2 bases and 4 bases, there was a span of 3 bases. CDR3 sequence: CASSLIGNTIYF. In DNA form, the CDR3 reads TGTGCCAGCAGCTTAATAGGAAACACCATATATTTT.